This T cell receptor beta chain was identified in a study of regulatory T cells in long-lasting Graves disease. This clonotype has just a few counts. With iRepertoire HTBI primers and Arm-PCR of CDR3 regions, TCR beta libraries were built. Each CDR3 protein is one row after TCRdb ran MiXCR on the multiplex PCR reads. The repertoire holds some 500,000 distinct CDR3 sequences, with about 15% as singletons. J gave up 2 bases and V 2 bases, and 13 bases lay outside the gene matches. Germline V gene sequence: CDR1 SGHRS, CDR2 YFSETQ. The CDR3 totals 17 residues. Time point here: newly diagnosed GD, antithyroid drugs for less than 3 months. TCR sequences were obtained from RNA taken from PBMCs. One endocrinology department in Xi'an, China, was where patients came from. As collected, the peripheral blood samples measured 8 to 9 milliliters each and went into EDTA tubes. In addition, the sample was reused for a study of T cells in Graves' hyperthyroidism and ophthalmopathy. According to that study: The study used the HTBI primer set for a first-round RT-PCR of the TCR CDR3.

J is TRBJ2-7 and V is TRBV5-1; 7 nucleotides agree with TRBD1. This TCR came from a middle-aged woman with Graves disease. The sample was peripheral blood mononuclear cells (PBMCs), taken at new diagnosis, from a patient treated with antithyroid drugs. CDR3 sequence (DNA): TGCGCCAGCAGCTTAGAGAGGACAGGCGCCGGGCCCTACGAGCAGTACTTC. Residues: CASSLERTGAGPYEQYF.